The rows below give T cell receptor beta chains drawn from one sample of a study of blood T cell repertoires in COVID-19. Generated by immunoSEQ multiplex PCR, the TCRdb table keeps only in-frame clones and is missing some. The repertoire holds more than 95,000 clones, with roughly nine tenths as singletons. The sequenced material came from peripheral blood. All receptors derive from a man aged 45-65 years with COVID-19, enrolled during active disease. Each CDR3 is given with its conserved first and last residue. A D gene is named only where the DNA matches it firmly. Size values are once, few and many counts, or a class for expanded clones, and some rows have none.

v_call	d_call	j_call	clone_size	cdr3_nt	cdr3_aa
TRBV19	-	TRBJ1-5	-	TGTGCCAGTAGTATTTACAGTTCCGATCAGCCCCAGCATTTT	CASSIYSSDQPQHF
TRBV21-1	-	TRBJ2-3	-	TGTGCCAGCAGCTCGGCAGGGACTAGCGGGCGGATAAGGGGCACAGATACGCAGTATTTT	CASSSAGTSGRIRGTDTQYF
TRBV2	-	TRBJ1-1	-	TGTGCCAGCAGGAGCGGAATGAACACTGAAGCTTTCTTT	CASRSGMNTEAFF
TRBV5-1	-	TRBJ1-2	-	TGCGCCAGCAGCTTGGACAGGTCCTATGGCTACACCTTC	CASSLDRSYGYTF
TRBV18	TRBD1	TRBJ2-2	-	TGTGCCAGCTCACACTCGGGACAGGGCGTGGCCGGGGAGCTGTTTTTT	CASSHSGQGVAGELFF
TRBV6-6	-	TRBJ1-6	-	TGTGCCAGCAGATCTGCGGCAGGGAACTCTTCACCCCTCCACTTT	CASRSAAGNSSPLHF
TRBV25-1	TRBD1	TRBJ2-1	-	TGTGCCAGCAGTGCAGGGGGCATTGAGCAGTTCTTC	CASSAGGIEQFF
TRBV18	TRBD1	TRBJ2-3	-	TGTGCCAGCTCACCAACTCAGGGGGCAGGTGATACGCAGTATTTT	CASSPTQGAGDTQYF
TRBV5-1	TRBD2	TRBJ2-2	-	TGCGCCAGCAGTTCTAATAGCGGGAGTCAAACCGGGGAGCTGTTTTTT	CASSSNSGSQTGELFF
TRBV5-6	TRBD1	TRBJ1-2	-	TGTGCCAGCAGCTTGACAGGGGGAGGGAGCTACACCTTC	CASSLTGGGSYTF
TRBV18	-	TRBJ2-7	-	TGTGCCAGCTCACCACCGGTCGGGACAACCTACGAGCAGTACTTC	CASSPPVGTTYEQYF
TRBV25-1	-	TRBJ2-6	-	TGTGCCAGCACGTCGGGAACAGGGGCCAACGTCCTGACTTTC	CASTSGTGANVLTF
TRBV5-1	-	TRBJ2-2	-	TGCGCCAGCAGCTTGGGTCCTAACACCGGGGAGCTGTTTTTT	CASSLGPNTGELFF
TRBV4-1	-	TRBJ2-4	-	TGCGCCAGCAGCCAAGAATCGGGGGTCAAAAACATTCAGTACTTC	CASSQESGVKNIQYF
TRBV25-1	-	TRBJ2-5	-	TGTGCCAGCAGTGAATTGGACCCCAGGGGCACCCGGGGTGAGACCCAGTACTTC	CASSELDPRGTRGETQYF
TRBV12-5	-	TRBJ2-1	-	TGTGCTAGTGGCCTGACAGATTACAATGAGCAGTTCTTC	CASGLTDYNEQFF
TRBV28	TRBD1	TRBJ2-7	-	TGTGCCAGCAGTGGGGACAGGGCCTACGAGCAGTACTTC	CASSGDRAYEQYF
TRBV27	-	TRBJ2-1	-	TGTGCCAGCAGTTCCCTCATCGCGGGAATTAAGGATGAGCAGTTCTTC	CASSSLIAGIKDEQFF
TRBV4-3	TRBD2	TRBJ2-1	-	TGCGCCAGCAGCCATATAGCGGGGGCGACTTACAATGAGCAGTTCTTC	CASSHIAGATYNEQFF
TRBV19	TRBD2	TRBJ2-5	-	TGTGCCAGTAGTATTGGGGGGGGAAAAGAGACCCAGTACTTC	CASSIGGGKETQYF
TRBV6-2/TRBV6-3	-	TRBJ2-1	few	TGTGCCAGCAGCGACTTCTACGATGAGCAGTTCTTC	CASSDFYDEQFF
TRBV10-2	TRBD2	TRBJ2-1	-	TGCGCCAGCAGTCGACGACTAGCGGGAGACCACACGGTGTACAATGAGCAGTTCTTC	CASSRRLAGDHTVYNEQFF
TRBV25-1	-	TRBJ1-2	-	TGTGCCAGCAGTGAGGCAGGGTTTGGCTACACCTTC	CASSEAGFGYTF
TRBV19	-	TRBJ1-1	-	TGTGCCAGTAGCCCAGGGCCGACACCGAACACTGAAGCTTTCTTT	CASSPGPTPNTEAFF
TRBV2	-	TRBJ2-2	-	TGTGCCAGTACCGTACAGGGAAGGCACACCGGGGAGCTGTTTTTT	CASTVQGRHTGELFF
TRBV6-5	-	TRBJ2-6	-	TGTGCCAGCAGGGAGCTGGGGGCCAACGTCCTGACTTTC	CASRELGANVLTF
TRBV6-5	TRBD2	TRBJ2-5	-	TGTGCCAGCAGGCCGGGACTAGCGGGAGGGGGGACCCAGTACTTC	CASRPGLAGGGTQYF
TRBV28	-	TRBJ1-2	-	TGTGCCAGCCGCACCCCCGGGCAGGGGACCTTTTTCAACTATGGCTACACCTTC	CASRTPGQGTFFNYGYTF
TRBV28	-	TRBJ1-2	once	TGTGCCAGCAGGCTACAGGGAAACTATGGCTACACCTTC	CASRLQGNYGYTF
TRBV9	-	TRBJ2-2	-	TGTGCCAGCAGCGTAGGACTAGCGAACACCGGGGAGCTGTTTTTT	CASSVGLANTGELFF
TRBV6-6	TRBD1	TRBJ2-1	-	TGTGCCAGCAGTTACGGTCGGACAGGGGGCGATGAGCAGTTCTTC	CASSYGRTGGDEQFF
TRBV4-3	TRBD2	TRBJ2-3	-	TGCGCCAGCAGCCTGCTTAGCGGGAGTTTCCCAGATACGCAGTATTTT	CASSLLSGSFPDTQYF
TRBV23-1	TRBD1	TRBJ2-1	-	TGCGCCAGCACAGGGGGTAAGCGCAATGAGCAGTTCTTC	CASTGGKRNEQFF
TRBV5-8	-	TRBJ1-2	once	TGTGCCAGCAGCTTGGGCGCCTATGGCTACACCTTC	CASSLGAYGYTF
TRBV3-1/TRBV3-2	-	TRBJ2-3	-	TGTGCCAGCAGCCAAGAGAGCGACTCCACAGATACGCAGTATTTT	CASSQESDSTDTQYF
TRBV5-4	-	TRBJ1-2	-	TGTGCCAGCAGCTTGGGACAGTCCTATGGCTACACCTTC	CASSLGQSYGYTF
TRBV7-2	TRBD1	TRBJ1-2	-	TGTGCCAGCAGCTTCCCGGACAGGGAAAATGGCTACACCTTC	CASSFPDRENGYTF
TRBV7-9	-	TRBJ1-5	-	TGTGCCAGCAGCGGAACAGGAAACAATCAGCCCCAGCATTTT	CASSGTGNNQPQHF
TRBV27	TRBD1	TRBJ2-7	-	TGTGCCAGCGGCCGGGACAGGGTTAGCGAGCAGTACTTC	CASGRDRVSEQYF
TRBV7-9	TRBD2	TRBJ2-1	-	TGTGCCAGCAGCTTGACTGGACTAGCGGGAGGCAATGAGCAGTTCTTC	CASSLTGLAGGNEQFF
TRBV9	-	TRBJ2-7	-	TGTGCCAGCAGCGTAAAAGGAGCGGGTCTCGAGCAGTACTTC	CASSVKGAGLEQYF
TRBV9	-	TRBJ2-1	-	TGTGCCAGCAGCGTAGTCTCAGGGGGGATTCGGGATGAGCAGTTCTTC	CASSVVSGGIRDEQFF
TRBV5-4	-	TRBJ1-2	-	TGTGCCAGCAGCTCACCTCTGCACGGGACTAACTATGGCTACACCTTC	CASSSPLHGTNYGYTF
TRBV6-5	-	TRBJ2-1	-	TGTGCCAGCAGTTACTCGAATTCGGAGGGGCGGCTCTTC	CASSYSNSEGRLF
TRBV3-1/TRBV3-2	TRBD1	TRBJ2-5	-	TGTGCCAGCAGCCAAGGCGGGACAGGGGGGGAGACCCAGTACTTC	CASSQGGTGGETQYF
TRBV27	-	TRBJ2-1	-	TGTGCCAGCGGTGACTATGAGCAGTTCTTC	CASGDYEQFF
TRBV10-3	TRBD1	TRBJ2-1	-	TGTGCCATCAAGAATTCCGGGACAGAGATTTCGTTCTTC	CAIKNSGTEISFF
TRBV24-1	TRBD1	TRBJ2-5	-	TGTGCCACCAGTGAGGACAGGGGGCGCGGGGAGACCCAGTACTTC	CATSEDRGRGETQYF
TRBV7-3	-	TRBJ2-2	-	TGTGCCAGCAGCCCTGACACGAACACCGGGGAGCTGTTTTTT	CASSPDTNTGELFF
TRBV12-3/TRBV12-4	TRBD2	TRBJ2-1	-	TGTGCCAGCAGTTTATCGGGGGGCAATGAGCAGTTCTTC	CASSLSGGNEQFF
TRBV14	-	TRBJ2-7	-	TGTGCCAGCAGCCAAGATCCCCTCAGAAGATACGAGCAGTACTTC	CASSQDPLRRYEQYF
TRBV27	TRBD2	TRBJ2-3	-	TGTGCCAGCACCTCTTACAGGGAGCGGGAGGCCAGGGCTGCGCAGTATTTT	CASTSYREREARAAQYF
TRBV2	TRBD2	TRBJ2-1	-	TGTGCCAGCATCATCGGGGGACTAGGTTCCTATGAGCAGTTCTTC	CASIIGGLGSYEQFF